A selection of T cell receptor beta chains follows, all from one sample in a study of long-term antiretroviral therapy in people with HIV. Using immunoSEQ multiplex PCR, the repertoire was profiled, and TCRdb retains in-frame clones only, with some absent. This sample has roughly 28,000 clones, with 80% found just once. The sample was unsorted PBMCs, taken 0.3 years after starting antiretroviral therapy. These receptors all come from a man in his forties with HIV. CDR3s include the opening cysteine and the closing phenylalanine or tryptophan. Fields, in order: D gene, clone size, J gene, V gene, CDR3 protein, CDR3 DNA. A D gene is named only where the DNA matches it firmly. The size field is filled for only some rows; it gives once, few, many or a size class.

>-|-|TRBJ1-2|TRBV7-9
CASSLWTDNYGYTF
TGTGCCAGCAGCTTGTGGACAGATAACTATGGCTACACCTTC
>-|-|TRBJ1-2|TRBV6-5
CASSYLDMTGYTF
TGTGCCAGCAGTTACTTGGACATGACTGGCTACACCTTC
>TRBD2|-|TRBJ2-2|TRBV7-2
CASSFRMGLAGDGGELFF
TGTGCCAGCAGCTTTAGAATGGGACTAGCGGGAGATGGCGGGGAGCTGTTTTTT
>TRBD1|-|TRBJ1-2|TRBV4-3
CASSQGTAFYTF
TGCGCCAGCAGCCAGGGGACAGCTTTCTACACCTTC
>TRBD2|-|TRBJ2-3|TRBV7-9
CASSLGLAGDRDTQYF
TGTGCCAGCAGCTTAGGACTAGCGGGGGATCGAGATACGCAGTATTTT
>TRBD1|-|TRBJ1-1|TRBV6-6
CASSDPGQANTEAFF
TGTGCCAGCAGTGACCCGGGACAGGCTAACACTGAAGCTTTCTTT
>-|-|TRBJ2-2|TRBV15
CATSRDSRTGELFF
TGTGCCACCAGCAGAGATTCGAGGACCGGGGAGCTGTTTTTT
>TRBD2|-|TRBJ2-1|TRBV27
CASSLSPRASGRASNEQFF
TGTGCCAGCAGTTTATCCCCACGGGCTAGCGGGAGGGCTAGTAATGAGCAGTTCTTC
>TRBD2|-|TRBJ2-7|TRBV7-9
CASSPGLAGGYEQYF
TGTGCCAGCAGCCCAGGACTAGCGGGAGGCTACGAGCAGTACTTC
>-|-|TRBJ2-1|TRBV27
CASSSVFEGSHNEQFF
TGTGCCAGCAGTTCCGTCTTTGAGGGTTCCCACAATGAGCAGTTCTTC
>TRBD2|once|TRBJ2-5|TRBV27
CASSLRTSGGPETQYF
TGTGCCAGCAGTTTAAGGACTAGCGGGGGACCAGAGACCCAGTACTTC
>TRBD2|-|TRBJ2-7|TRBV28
CASRQTSGRSYEQYF
TGTGCCAGCAGACAAACTAGCGGGAGATCCTACGAGCAGTACTTC
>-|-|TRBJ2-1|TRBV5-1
CASSLQGGNEQFF
TGCGCCAGCAGCTTGCAAGGGGGCAATGAGCAGTTCTTC
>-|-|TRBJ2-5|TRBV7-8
CASSLDPPLGGETQYF
TGTGCCAGCAGCTTAGACCCACCCCTAGGGGGAGAGACCCAGTACTTC
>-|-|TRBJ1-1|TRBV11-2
CASSPSPENTEAFF
TGTGCCAGCAGCCCGAGCCCTGAGAACACTGAAGCTTTCTTT
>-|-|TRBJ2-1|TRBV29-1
CSARGGFTNEQFF
TGCAGCGCAAGAGGAGGCTTTACCAATGAGCAGTTCTTC
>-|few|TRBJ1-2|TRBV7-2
CASSPVGAGDGYTF
TGTGCCAGCAGCCCTGTGGGAGCAGGGGACGGCTACACCTTC
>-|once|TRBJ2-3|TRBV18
CASSRGGNTDTQYF
TGTGCCAGCTCACGGGGCGGGAACACAGATACGCAGTATTTT
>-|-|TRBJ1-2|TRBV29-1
CSAARYYGYTF
TGCAGCGCCGCGCGGTACTATGGCTACACCTTC
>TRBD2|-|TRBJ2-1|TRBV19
CASRASTSSIKYEQFF
TGTGCCAGTAGAGCCTCGACTAGCAGCATTAAGTATGAGCAGTTCTTC
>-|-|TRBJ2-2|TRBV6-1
CASRTLGGPGELFF
TGTGCCAGCAGAACGTTGGGGGGGCCCGGGGAGCTGTTTTTT
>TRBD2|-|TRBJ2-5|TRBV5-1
CASSQGSGGQQETQYF
TGCGCCAGCAGCCAAGGTAGCGGGGGACAACAAGAGACCCAGTACTTC
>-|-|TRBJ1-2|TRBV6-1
CASLDTRHGGYTF
TGTGCCAGCTTGGACACGCGTCATGGTGGCTACACCTTC
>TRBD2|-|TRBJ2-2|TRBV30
CVWSGRISGTGELFF
TGTGTCTGGAGCGGCCGGATTAGCGGGACCGGGGAGCTGTTTTTT
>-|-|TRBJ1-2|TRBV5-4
CASSLQDRANYGYTF
TGTGCCAGCAGCCTCCAAGACAGAGCTAACTATGGCTACACCTTC
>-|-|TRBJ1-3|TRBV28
CASSLVWGASGNTIYF
TGTGCCAGCAGCCTAGTGTGGGGGGCCTCTGGAAACACCATATATTTT
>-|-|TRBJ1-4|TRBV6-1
CASSGGAALIGEKLFF
TGTGCCAGCAGTGGAGGGGCAGCCCTCATCGGGGAAAAACTGTTTTTT